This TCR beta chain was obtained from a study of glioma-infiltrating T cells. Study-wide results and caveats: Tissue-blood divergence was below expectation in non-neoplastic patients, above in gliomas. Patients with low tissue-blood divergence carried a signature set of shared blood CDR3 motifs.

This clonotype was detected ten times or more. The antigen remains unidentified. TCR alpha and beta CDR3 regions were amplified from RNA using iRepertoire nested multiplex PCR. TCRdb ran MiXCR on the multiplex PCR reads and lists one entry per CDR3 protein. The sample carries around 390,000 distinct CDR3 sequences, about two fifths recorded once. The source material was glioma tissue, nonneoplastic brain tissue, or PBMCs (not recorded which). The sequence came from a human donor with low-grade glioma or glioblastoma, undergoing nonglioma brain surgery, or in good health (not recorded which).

DNA for the CDR3: TGTGCCAGCAGTTTATCGTTTAAGGTTTCGGCTACAGAGCAGTTCTTC. It is translated as CASSLSFKVSATEQFF. V and J are TRBV27 and TRBJ2-1; D not certain. The V end lost 0 bases, the J end lost 10 bases, and 19 bases lay between the germline ends. There are 16 residues in the CDR3. The germline gives CDR1 MNHEY, CDR2 SMNVEV (reference sequence).